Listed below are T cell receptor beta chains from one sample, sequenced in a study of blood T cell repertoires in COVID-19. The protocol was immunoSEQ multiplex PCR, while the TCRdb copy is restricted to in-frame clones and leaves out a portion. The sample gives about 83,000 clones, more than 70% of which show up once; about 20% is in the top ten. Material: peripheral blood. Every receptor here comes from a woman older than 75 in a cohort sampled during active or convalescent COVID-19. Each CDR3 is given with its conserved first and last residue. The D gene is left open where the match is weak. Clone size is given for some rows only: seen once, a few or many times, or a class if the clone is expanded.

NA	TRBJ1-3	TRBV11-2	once	CASSLVSGNTIYF	TGTGCCAGCAGCTTAGTCTCGGGGAACACCATATATTTT
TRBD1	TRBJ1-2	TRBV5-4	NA	CASSLLDRGHGYTF	TGTGCCAGCAGCTTATTGGACAGGGGGCATGGCTACACCTTC
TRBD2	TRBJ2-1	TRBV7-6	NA	CASSLAWEGGDNEQFF	TGTGCCAGCAGCTTAGCGTGGGAGGGAGGGGACAATGAGCAGTTCTTC
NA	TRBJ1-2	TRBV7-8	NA	CASSPKAGAGGYTF	TGTGCCAGCAGCCCCAAGGCAGGGGCTGGTGGCTACACCTTC
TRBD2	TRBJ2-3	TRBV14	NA	CASSQGSSGSTDTQYF	TGTGCCAGCAGCCAAGGGTCTAGCGGGAGCACAGATACGCAGTATTTT
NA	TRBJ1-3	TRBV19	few	CASLGQYSGNTIYF	TGTGCCAGTCTAGGACAGTACTCTGGAAACACCATATATTTT
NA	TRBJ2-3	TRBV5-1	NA	CASSLELAFENTQYF	TGCGCCAGCAGCTTGGAACTAGCCTTTGAGAATACGCAGTATTTT
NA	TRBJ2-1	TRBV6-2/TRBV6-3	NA	CASSYSGGSEQFF	TGTGCCAGCAGTTACTCTGGGGGGAGCGAGCAGTTCTTC
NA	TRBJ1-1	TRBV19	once	CASSSVPNTEAFF	TGTGCCAGTAGTTCGGTACCGAACACTGAAGCTTTCTTT
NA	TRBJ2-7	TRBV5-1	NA	CASSLDRSYEQYF	TGCGCCAGCAGCTTGGACAGGAGCTACGAGCAGTACTTC
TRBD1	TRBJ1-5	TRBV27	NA	CASSAQGALGREPQHF	TGTGCCAGCAGTGCACAGGGGGCTTTAGGGCGAGAGCCCCAGCATTTT
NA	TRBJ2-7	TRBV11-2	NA	CASSLERDSFYEQYF	TGTGCCAGCAGCTTAGAACGGGACTCCTTCTACGAGCAGTACTTC
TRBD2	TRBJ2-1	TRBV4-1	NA	CASSQGRDYRIYNEQFF	TGCGCCAGCAGCCAGGGTAGGGACTACAGAATCTACAATGAGCAGTTCTTC
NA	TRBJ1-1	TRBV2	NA	CASSIVGGAFF	TGTGCCAGCAGTATTGTCGGGGGAGCTTTCTTT
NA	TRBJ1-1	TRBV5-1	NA	CASSSGQNTEAFF	TGCGCCAGCAGCTCGGGACAAAACACTGAAGCTTTCTTT
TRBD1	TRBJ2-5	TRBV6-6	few	CASSYSMGTGKETQYF	TGTGCCAGCAGTTACTCGATGGGGACAGGGAAAGAGACCCAGTACTTC
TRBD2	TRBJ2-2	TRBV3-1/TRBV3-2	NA	CASSQEPAGAWRGGELFF	TGTGCCAGCAGCCAAGAACCAGCGGGAGCCTGGCGGGGCGGGGAGCTGTTTTTT
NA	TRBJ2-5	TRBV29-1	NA	CSVGLRLQETQYF	TGCAGCGTTGGGTTGCGCCTCCAAGAGACCCAGTACTTC
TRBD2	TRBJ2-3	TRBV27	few	CASLWREGPTDTQYF	TGTGCCAGCCTCTGGCGGGAGGGCCCCACAGATACGCAGTATTTT
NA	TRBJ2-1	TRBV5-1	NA	CASSSGSYNEQFF	TGCGCCAGCAGCTCCGGGAGTTACAATGAGCAGTTCTTC
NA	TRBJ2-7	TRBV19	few	CASSTLSAGNYEQYF	TGTGCCAGTAGTACCCTCTCGGCGGGGAACTACGAGCAGTACTTC
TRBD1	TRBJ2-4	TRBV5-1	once	CASSLGGRDRVTNIQYF	TGCGCCAGCAGCTTAGGGGGTAGGGACAGGGTGACAAACATTCAGTACTTC
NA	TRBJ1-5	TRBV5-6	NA	CASSLVGAGNQPQHF	TGTGCCAGCAGCTTGGTGGGGGCGGGCAATCAGCCCCAGCATTTT
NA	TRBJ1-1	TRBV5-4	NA	CASSPAALNRVNTEAFF	TGTGCCAGCAGCCCGGCGGCCCTGAACCGCGTGAACACTGAAGCTTTCTTT
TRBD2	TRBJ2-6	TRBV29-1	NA	CSVGGTANVLTF	TGCAGCGTCGGGGGGACTGCCAACGTCCTGACTTTC
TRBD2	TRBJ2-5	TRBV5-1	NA	CASSSGASGIQETQYF	TGCGCCAGCAGCTCCGGGGCTAGCGGGATCCAAGAGACCCAGTACTTC
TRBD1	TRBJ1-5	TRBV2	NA	CASSKQGSQPQHF	TGTGCCAGCAGTAAACAGGGGTCTCAGCCCCAGCATTTT
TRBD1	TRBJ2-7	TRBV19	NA	CASRGDRGQNEQYF	TGTGCCAGTAGGGGCGACAGGGGGCAAAACGAGCAGTACTTC
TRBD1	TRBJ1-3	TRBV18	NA	CASSPMDRALSGNTIYF	TGTGCCAGCTCACCTATGGACAGGGCTCTCTCTGGAAACACCATATATTTT
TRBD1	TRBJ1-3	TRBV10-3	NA	CATTGGLLSGNTIYF	TGTGCCACAACAGGGGGCCTCCTCTCTGGAAACACCATATATTTT
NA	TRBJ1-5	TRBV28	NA	CASRQGGGPQHF	TGTGCCAGCAGACAGGGCGGTGGGCCCCAGCATTTT
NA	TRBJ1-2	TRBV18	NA	CASSPLGGGGYTF	TGTGCCAGCTCACCCCTGGGAGGAGGCGGCTACACCTTC
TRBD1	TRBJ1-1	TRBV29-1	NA	CSGDRAQGEAFF	TGCAGCGGCGACAGGGCCCAAGGGGAGGCTTTCTTT
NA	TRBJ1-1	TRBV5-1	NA	CASSFFGQGSTEAFF	TGCGCCAGCAGCTTTTTCGGGCAGGGTTCCACTGAAGCTTTCTTT
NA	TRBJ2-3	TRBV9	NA	CASSVRGGVDTDTQYF	TGTGCCAGCAGCGTACGAGGCGGAGTTGACACAGATACGCAGTATTTT
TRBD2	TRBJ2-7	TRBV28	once	CASSLLASGISSYEQYF	TGTGCCAGCAGTTTACTCGCTAGCGGGATAAGTTCTTACGAGCAGTACTTC
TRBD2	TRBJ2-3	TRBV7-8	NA	CASSLVGGTGLAGGRDTQYF	TGTGCCAGCAGCTTAGTCGGGGGGACGGGACTAGCGGGAGGGCGAGATACGCAGTATTTT
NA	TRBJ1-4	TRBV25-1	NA	CASSEVAGVEKLFF	TGTGCCAGCAGTGAAGTTGCGGGGGTTGAAAAACTGTTTTTT
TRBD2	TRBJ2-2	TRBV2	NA	CASSRWSSGMAGELFF	TGTGCCAGCAGTCGATGGTCTAGCGGGATGGCCGGGGAGCTGTTTTTT
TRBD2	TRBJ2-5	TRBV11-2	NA	CASSLLAGGYQETQYF	TGTGCCAGCAGCTTACTAGCGGGAGGGTACCAAGAGACCCAGTACTTC
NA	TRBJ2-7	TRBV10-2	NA	CASSEAQGIYEQYF	TGCGCCAGCAGTGAGGCTCAGGGAATCTACGAGCAGTACTTC
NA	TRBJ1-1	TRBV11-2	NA	CASSLPTATNTEAFF	TGTGCCAGCAGCTTGCCGACAGCGACGAACACTGAAGCTTTCTTT
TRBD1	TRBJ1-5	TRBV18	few	CASSPRTGSNQPQHF	TGTGCCAGCTCACCACGGACAGGTAGCAATCAGCCCCAGCATTTT
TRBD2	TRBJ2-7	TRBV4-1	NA	CASSRGSGTNSYEQYF	TGCGCCAGCAGCCGGGGATCCGGGACTAACTCCTACGAGCAGTACTTC
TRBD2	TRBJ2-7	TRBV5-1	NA	CASSSDGTRTYEQYF	TGCGCCAGCAGCTCAGACGGGACTAGGACCTACGAGCAGTACTTC
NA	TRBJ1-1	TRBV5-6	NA	CASRDYTGAEAFF	TGTGCCAGCAGAGACTACACCGGGGCTGAAGCTTTCTTT
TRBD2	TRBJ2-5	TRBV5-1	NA	CASSSSGTQETQYF	TGCGCCAGCAGCTCTAGCGGGACCCAAGAGACCCAGTACTTC
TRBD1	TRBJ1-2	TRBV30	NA	CAWRGTDRVYTF	TGTGCCTGGAGAGGGACAGACCGCGTCTACACCTTC
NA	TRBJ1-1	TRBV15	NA	CATSFRGPRGAFF	TGTGCCACCAGCTTCCGAGGACCCCGGGGGGCTTTCTTT
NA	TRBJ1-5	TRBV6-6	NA	CASSPGDAVYNQPQHF	TGTGCCAGCAGTCCAGGGGATGCAGTTTACAATCAGCCCCAGCATTTT
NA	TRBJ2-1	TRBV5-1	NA	CASSLAVGQHNEQFF	TGCGCCAGCAGCTTGGCCGTAGGACAACACAATGAGCAGTTCTTC
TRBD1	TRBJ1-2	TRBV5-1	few	CASSLGQGSSYGYTF	TGCGCCAGCAGCTTGGGACAGGGGTCCTCCTATGGCTACACCTTC
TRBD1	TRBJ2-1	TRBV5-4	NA	CASSSWDRGEQFF	TGTGCCAGCAGCTCTTGGGACAGGGGTGAGCAGTTCTTC